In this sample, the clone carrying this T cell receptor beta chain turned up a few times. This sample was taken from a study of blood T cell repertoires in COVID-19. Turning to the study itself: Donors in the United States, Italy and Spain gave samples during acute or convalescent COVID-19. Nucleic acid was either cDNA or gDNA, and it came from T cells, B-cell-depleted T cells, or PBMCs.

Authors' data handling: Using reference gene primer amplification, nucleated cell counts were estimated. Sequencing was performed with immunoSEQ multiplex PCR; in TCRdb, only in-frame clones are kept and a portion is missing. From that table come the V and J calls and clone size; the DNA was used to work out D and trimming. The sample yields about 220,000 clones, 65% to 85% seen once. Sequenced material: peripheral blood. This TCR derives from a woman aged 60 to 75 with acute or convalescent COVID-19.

CDR3 sequence: CASSRGVDTDTQYF. The CDR3, as DNA: TGTGCCAGTAGTAGGGGGGTCGACACAGATACGCAGTATTTT. This sequence joins TRBV19 and TRBJ2-3; possibly TRBD2 for D (6 bases). Looked up from germline, CDR1 is LNHDA and CDR2 is SQIVND (reference sequence). This CDR3 is built from 14 residues. Between the trimmed V and J ends, which lost 4 bases and 2 bases, there was a span of 10 bases.